The source of this TCR beta chain is a study of human T cells and chemical hapten exposure. Study details: Patch tests put 0.01% DPC on the upper back, and the results were checked at 6 days. Study results and caveats: TCRs exceeding 1 in 1000 frequency stayed unchanged with DPC sensitization.

As to time point: patch test 3, about 24 weeks after DPC sensitization. Stated treatment: therapeutic diphenylcyclopropenone sensitization with weekly scalp DPC. Extraction of total RNA was performed on unfractionated whole blood. On this clonotype: Its antigen is as yet unknown.

The CDR3 covers 15 residues. Germline loops: CDR1 SGHAT, CDR2 FQNNGV. Trimming stripped 2 bases from V and 2 bases from J, with 13 bases between. MiXCR was run by TCRdb on the RACE reads, yielding one entry per CDR3 protein. This table holds roughly 38,000 distinct CDR3 sequences, 9.5% found once. The sample in question was whole blood, obtained in connection with sensitization to the hapten diphenylcyclopropenone (DPC). This clonotype was sampled from a man between 50 and 59 years old with alopecia areata. Some clones in this sample may be carry-over from other donors' samples. The V and J genes are TRBV11-2 and TRBJ2-7, with D possibly called TRBD1 or TRBD2 (6 bases each). This CDR3 is CASSLSQGGPYEQYF. The CDR3 DNA follows: TGTGCCAGCAGCTTATCGCAAGGGGGGCCCTACGAGCAGTACTTC.